A single sample gave rise to the 21 T cell receptor beta chains below, sequenced in a study of siplizumab effects on memory and regulatory T cells (dated by TCRdb to between 2018 and 2021). Library method: the immunoSEQ multiplex PCR assay. TCRdb carries this immuneACCESS record with in-frame sequences only. Its versions omit some clonotypes, under half of them owing to an unresolved V gene in the studies checked, with the rest unexplained. In all, the sample holds 100,000 or so clones, and around nine tenths of those were seen once. The ten biggest clones cover more than 10% of the sample. The sequenced material came from non-Treg CD4+ T cells sorted from blood. The sample's cell subset or site label, in plain terms: FACS-sorted unstimulated CD4+ non-regulatory T cells. The receptors shown here come from a human donor in good health.

The chain uses TRBV7-8 and TRBJ1-2, with 9 bases aligning to TRBD1. Germline V gene data show CDR1 as SGHVS and CDR2 as FQNEAQ. V lost 5 bases to trimming and J lost 7 bases; unmatched junction nucleotides: 11. The CDR3 totals 15 residues. The CDR3 DNA reads TGTGCCAGCAGCCCAACAGGGGGCCGGGGAGCTGGCTACACCTTC. This gives the protein CASSPTGGRGAGYTF. The full variable domain, completed using reference TRBV7-8 and TRBJ1-2, is GAGVSQSPRYKVAKRGQDVALRCDPISGHVSLFWYQQALGQGPEFLTYFQNEAQLDKSGLPSDRFFAERPEGSVSTLKIQRTQQEDSAVYLCASSPTGGRGAGYTFGSGTRLTVV.

Only one count was recorded for this clone. V is TRBV14 and J is TRBJ2-7; 8 bases are shared with TRBD2. The CDR3 sequence is 14 residues long. From germline, CDR1 is SGHDN and CDR2 FVKESK. After removal of 3 bases from V and 3 bases from J, the junction contained 4 bases not matched to a gene. This CDR3 is CASSQLSGSYEQYF. For the CDR3, the DNA is TGTGCCAGCAGCCAGCTGAGCGGGAGCTACGAGCAGTACTTC.

In this sample, this clone turned up a few times. The chain links TRBV6-6 to TRBJ2-5; 7 nucleotides agree with TRBD1. Germline CDR1 reads MNHNY; CDR2 reads SVGAGI (reference sequence). The J segment lost 2 bases and the V segment lost 6 bases, leaving 3 bases of the junction unmatched. CDR3 length: 13 residues. CDR3 nucleotides: TGTGCCAGCAGAACAGGGGCTCAAGAGACCCAGTACTTC. Encoded protein: CASRTGAQETQYF.

The V gene is TRBV15, the J gene TRBJ2-1; 9 nucleotides align to TRBD2. The V and J ends lost 6 bases and 3 bases, in that order; junction bases with no gene match: 6. Germline CDR1 and CDR2: LNHNV and YYDKDF (reference sequence). The length of the CDR3 is 15 residues. CDR3 DNA: TGTGCCACCAGTTCCCGGACTAGCGTCTACAATGAGCAGTTCTTC. Encoded protein: CATSSRTSVYNEQFF.

The V and J genes are TRBV19 and TRBJ1-5, with 7 nucleotides matching TRBD1. Trimming cost V 7 bases and J 1 base; bases outside gene matches: 7. The germline V gene encodes CDR1 LNHDA and CDR2 SQIVND (reference sequence). The CDR3 contains 15 residues. Written as DNA, the CDR3 is TGTGCCAGTACTGATACAGGGGCGAGCAATCAGCCCCAGCATTTT. Protein: CASTDTGASNQPQHF.

The J gene is TRBJ2-2, the V gene TRBV28; tentative D call: TRBD1 (5 bases). Germline V CDR1 and CDR2: MDHEN, SYDVKM. The CDR3 contains 14 residues. Trimming cost V 8 bases and J 5 bases, with 15 bases left between them. The CDR3 region is CASVQGDRTGELFF. The CDR3 DNA sequence: TGTGCCAGCGTACAAGGGGATAGGACCGGGGAGCTGTTTTTT.

V is TRBV5-6 and J is TRBJ2-7; D may correspond to TRBD1 or TRBD2 (7 bases each). This CDR3 region has 17 residues. Germline-derived CDR1 and CDR2 are SGHDT and YYEEEE. V gave up 0 bases and J gave up 7 bases, with 23 bases separating them. CDR3: CASSLAGGGRGVKEQYF. CDR3 sequence (DNA): TGTGCCAGCAGCTTGGCAGGGGGGGGCAGGGGGGTAAAGGAGCAGTACTTC.

The chain links TRBV30 to TRBJ1-5; possible D gene TRBD1, 6 bases. The CDR3 consists of 14 residues. V was trimmed by 1 base and J by 4 bases, leaving 11 bases between them. Germline lookup yields CDR1 GTSNPN and CDR2 SVGIG (reference sequence). In nucleotides, the CDR3 is TGTGCCTGGAGTGAGGGGGGCTGGAATCAGCCCCAGCATTTT. It yields the protein CAWSEGGWNQPQHF.

The chain combines TRBV19 with TRBJ2-7; 10 bases align to TRBD1. The CDR3 length is 15 residues. In germline, CDR1 is LNHDA, CDR2 SQIVND (reference sequence). Trimming removed 6 bases from V and 0 bases from J; junction bases left unmatched: 5. The CDR3 reads CASSPDRGISYEQYF. In nucleotides, the CDR3 is TGTGCCAGTAGCCCGGACAGGGGGATCTCCTACGAGCAGTACTTC.

V gene TRBV18 combines with J gene TRBJ2-5; the match to TRBD2 covers 11 bases. Per the germline V gene, CDR1 is KGHSH and CDR2 is LQKENI. This CDR3 region has 17 residues. V gave up 2 bases and J gave up 5 bases; unmatched junction bases: 10. As DNA, the CDR3 is TGTGCCAGCTCACCAGGGGTGACTAGCGGGATTCGGGAGACCCAGTACTTC. Encoded protein: CASSPGVTSGIRETQYF.

The chain carries TRBV6-6 and TRBJ1-5; D is uncertain. V lost 2 bases, J lost 6 bases, and 8 bases lay in between. The CDR3 consists of 13 residues. The germline V gene has CDR1 MNHNY and CDR2 SVGAGI (reference sequence). CDR3 region: CASSYEVGQPQHF. CDR3 DNA sequence: TGTGCCAGCAGTTACGAGGTGGGTCAGCCCCAGCATTTT.

V is TRBV7-9 and J is TRBJ2-4, with D unclear. Germline assignment: CDR1 SEHNR and CDR2 FQNEAQ (reference sequence). This CDR3 is built from 14 residues. V was clipped by 3 bases and J by 0 bases, with 6 bases between them. The CDR3 here is CASSLSVAKNIQYF. The CDR3 DNA reads as TGTGCCAGCAGCTTGTCGGTAGCCAAAAACATTCAGTACTTC.

The chain couples TRBV10-3 to TRBJ2-7, with D possibly matching TRBD1 (6 bases). This CDR3 region has 15 residues. The germline CDR1 and CDR2 sequences are ENHRY and SYGVKD. Trimming stripped 3 bases from V and 2 bases from J, with 14 bases between. Here the CDR3 DNA reads TGTGCCATCAGTGACCCCCAGGGGATGGCCTACGAGCAGTACTTC. This encodes CAISDPQGMAYEQYF.

V and J are TRBV6-6 and TRBJ1-1; the D is unclear. V was pared by 4 bases and J by 0 bases, with 9 bases between. Germline CDR1 reads MNHNY; CDR2 reads SVGAGI (reference sequence). This CDR3 region has 14 residues. In DNA form, the CDR3 reads TGTGCCAGCAGTTTTGTGCGCATGAACACTGAAGCTTTCTTT. It specifies CASSFVRMNTEAFF.

The genes are TRBV10-3 and TRBJ1-4, with TRBD1 identical over 9 bases. V gave up 6 bases and J gave up 8 bases; unmatched junction bases: 7. The V gene's germline CDR1 is ENHRY and CDR2 SYGVKD. This CDR3 comprises 14 residues. The CDR3: CAISSTGGEEKLFF. The CDR3 region has the DNA TGTGCCATCAGCTCTACAGGGGGCGAAGAAAAACTGTTTTTT.

This rearrangement joins TRBV6-6 to TRBJ1-1, with D hard to call. The V end was cut by 7 bases, the J end by 1 base, with 7 bases between. This CDR3 spans 12 amino acids. Germline CDR1 is MNHNY and CDR2 is SVGAGI (reference sequence). The CDR3 sequence is CASTRGNTEAFF. The DNA for the CDR3 is TGTGCCAGCACCAGAGGGAACACTGAAGCTTTCTTT.

The table lists this clone with a count of one. The rearrangement links TRBV5-1 to TRBJ2-7, with 12 nucleotides matching TRBD2. CDR1 SGHRS and CDR2 YFSETQ come from the germline V gene. J gave up 5 bases and V 2 bases, and 5 bases lay outside the gene matches. The CDR3 consists of 15 residues. The CDR3 spells CASSFLAGGPNEQYF. In DNA form, the CDR3 reads TGCGCCAGCAGCTTTCTAGCGGGAGGGCCCAACGAGCAGTACTTC.

Comments on this clone: Within the sample, other DNA sequences also encode this same CDR3. The CDR3 DNA sequence: TGTGCCTGGAGGGGGGTCGGGAGGGGGGTTATCCAGTACTTC. This sequence encodes CAWRGVGRGVIQYF. V usage is TRBV30 and J usage is TRBJ2-5, with TRBD2 identical over 8 bases. This CDR3 region has 14 residues. The V gene's germline CDR1 is GTSNPN and CDR2 SVGIG (reference sequence). The V gene end was trimmed by 3 bases and the J gene end by 10 bases; junction bases not matched to a gene: 13.

V gene TRBV11-3 combines with J gene TRBJ2-7; 7 bases agree with TRBD2. V dropped 0 bases and J dropped 3; count of bases not matched to a gene: 8. This CDR3 comprises 16 residues. In germline, CDR1 is SGHNT, CDR2 YENEEA. CDR3: CASSLDGTGGGYEQYF. CDR3 in DNA: TGTGCCAGCAGCTTAGATGGGACGGGAGGCGGCTACGAGCAGTACTTC.

CDR3 in amino acids: CASSLGQGPAEQYF. DNA of the CDR3: TGTGCCAGCAGCTTAGGTCAGGGCCCCGCTGAGCAGTACTTC. The V gene is TRBV5-4, the J gene TRBJ2-7, with D possibly TRBD1 on 5 matching bases. V was clipped by 2 bases and J by 7 bases, with 16 bases between them. The germline gives CDR1 SGHNT, CDR2 YYREEE (reference sequence). CDR3 length: 14 amino acids.

This clone was observed a few times. The chain joins TRBV6-1 to TRBJ2-7; 8 nucleotides agree with TRBD1. Looked up from germline, CDR1 is MNHNS and CDR2 is SASEGT. CDR3 length: 15 residues. J was trimmed by 6 bases and V by 4 bases; bases with no gene match: 11. CDR3 sequence (DNA): TGTGCCAGCAGTGCCATAGGACAGGGTGGATCCGAGCAGTACTTC. As protein: CASSAIGQGGSEQYF.